The 30 T cell receptor beta chains below were found in one sample sequenced in a study of T cell repertoires in cytomegalovirus infection (dated by TCRdb to the late 2010s). Instrument used: Illumina HiSeq 1500. The raw public reads went through TCRdb reprocessing: fastp at Q25, MiXCR clone calling, in-frame beta chains kept. Under each unique CDR3 protein, matching rows form one entry showing the most common genes and DNA. Counted in this sample were approximately 1,000,000 distinct CDR3 sequences; around 32% of them appeared once. Clones ranked in the top ten supply around 15% of the sample. The treatment or condition label on this specimen signifies: in vitro stimulation with specific CMV peptide epitopes to enrich CMV-specific T cells. No antigen is known for these receptors. The material sequenced was cultured CD8+ T cells from PBMCs, taken from culture after CMV antigen stimulation. The receptors shown here come from a human donor in good health (CMV status not recorded). Some clones in this sample may be carry-over from other donors' samples.

In this sample, this clonotype turned up a few times. The chain has TRBV7-3 and TRBJ1-1; D may be TRBD1 (5 bases). The germline V gene has CDR1 SGHTA and CDR2 FQGTGA. Trimming stripped 2 bases from V and 11 bases from J, with 15 bases between. The CDR3 contains 13 residues. In DNA form, the CDR3 reads TGTGCCAGCAGCTTAGTCCAGGGCAGTGGTGCTTTCTTT. It is translated as CASSLVQGSGAFF.

CDR3 region: CASSPPGFGYTF. The DNA for the CDR3 is TGTGCCAGTAGTCCCCCAGGGTTCGGCTACACCTTC. V gene TRBV19 combines with J gene TRBJ1-2; D might be TRBD1 (5 bases). CDR1 LNHDA and CDR2 SQIVND come from the germline V gene (reference sequence). V was trimmed by 5 bases and J by 8 bases, leaving 12 bases between them. This CDR3 is built from 12 residues.

The chain uses TRBV24-1 and TRBJ2-5; D perhaps matches TRBD2 (6 bases). The CDR3 has 12 amino acids. V was shortened by 4 bases and J by 5 bases, with 7 bases between the two germline ends. CDR1 and CDR2 from the germline V gene are KGHDR and SFDVKD. CDR3 nucleotide sequence: TGTGCCACCAGTGAGCGGGGCGAGACCCAGTACTTC. It yields the protein CATSERGETQYF.

This clonotype occurred many times. The gene calls are TRBV7-7 and TRBJ2-3, with 12 bases matching TRBD2. The length of the CDR3 is 15 residues. Per germline, CDR1 SSHAT and CDR2 FNYEAQ (reference sequence). The CDR3 sequence is CASSSTGLAGDTQYF. The CDR3 DNA is TGTGCTAGCTCCTCAACCGGACTAGCGGGGGATACGCAGTATTTT.

This sequence joins TRBV6-1 and TRBJ2-1; 9 positions match TRBD1. Trimming cost V 4 bases and J 4 bases; bases outside gene matches: 17. CDR1 is MNHNS and CDR2 is SASEGT in the germline V gene. This CDR3 has 19 amino acids. CDR3 coding DNA: TGTGCCAGCAGTGCGGCCCACGAGTCGGACAGGGGATGGTACAATGAGCAGTTCTTC. Protein product: CASSAAHESDRGWYNEQFF.

The J gene is TRBJ2-7, the V gene TRBV4-1; D possibly corresponds to TRBD2 (6 bases). V lost 1 base and J lost 2, with 12 bases in between. Germline V gene sequence: CDR1 MGHRA, CDR2 YSYEKL. This CDR3 has 15 amino acids. The chain's CDR3 is CASSQGAGPTYEQYF. CDR3 nucleotides: TGCGCCAGCAGCCAAGGCGCGGGGCCGACCTACGAGCAGTACTTC.

This clonotype has just one count. The V and J genes are TRBV4-3 and TRBJ2-1; maybe TRBD2 (6 bases). In germline, CDR1 is LGHNA, CDR2 YSLEER. CDR3 length: 15 residues. V was clipped by 0 bases and J by 6 bases, with 12 bases between them. CDR3 nucleotide sequence: TGCGCCAGCAGCCAAGAGGATCGGGACTTCAATGAGCAGTTCTTC. Translation gives CASSQEDRDFNEQFF.

The chain is built from TRBV15 and TRBJ1-2; no clear D gene. The V gene lost 6 bases and the J gene lost 5 bases, with 7 bases spanning the gap. The germline V gene encodes CDR1 LNHNV and CDR2 YYDKDF (reference sequence). The CDR3 spans 11 residues. The CDR3 here is CATSLRYGYTF. The DNA for the CDR3 is TGTGCCACCAGTCTGAGGTATGGCTACACCTTC.

V is TRBV6-5 and J is TRBJ1-6; tentative D call: TRBD1 (5 bases). Germline V gene lookup returns CDR1 MNHEY and CDR2 SVGAGI. Trimming took 2 bases from V and 10 from J, leaving 12 bases between them. The CDR3 totals 14 residues. CDR3 DNA sequence: TGTGCCAGCAGTTACAGGACTGGGGCCTCACCCCTCCACTTT. Encoded protein: CASSYRTGASPLHF.

This clonotype was detected only a few times. V is TRBV6-5 and J is TRBJ1-1; D is perhaps TRBD1 (5 bases). Germline V gene lookup returns CDR1 MNHEY and CDR2 SVGAGI. Trimming stripped 2 bases from V and 6 bases from J, with 13 bases between. There are 14 residues in the CDR3. CDR3 residues: CASSYNAGGAEAFF. The CDR3 DNA reads TGTGCCAGCAGTTACAACGCGGGAGGGGCTGAAGCTTTCTTT.

This clonotype has only a few counts. The V gene is TRBV27, the J gene TRBJ2-7; 7 bases align to TRBD2. Germline assignment: CDR1 MNHEY and CDR2 SMNVEV (reference sequence). The CDR3 has 16 amino acids. Losses at the gene ends were 6 bases for V and 6 bases for J; bases not matched to a gene: 17. The CDR3 DNA reads TGTGCCAGCAGCTTTACCCGGGCGGGGGTGGCGGGCGAGCAGTACTTC. Its translation: CASSFTRAGVAGEQYF.

The V call is TRBV6-6, the J call TRBJ2-5; TRBD1 or TRBD2 may be the D gene (5 bases each). The CDR3 length is 17 residues. Per germline, CDR1 MNHNY and CDR2 SVGAGI (reference sequence). Trimming removed 2 bases from V and 2 bases from J, with 18 bases in between. The CDR3 sequence is CASSYTPIQGPQETQYF. CDR3 coding DNA: TGTGCCAGCAGTTACACCCCCATTCAGGGACCTCAAGAGACCCAGTACTTC.

The rearrangement joins TRBV6-1 to TRBJ2-1, with 9 nucleotides matching TRBD2. Germline CDR1 MNHNS, CDR2 SASEGT. V shed 6 bases, J shed 3 bases, and the junction held 6 bases outside the gene matches. The CDR3 totals 15 residues. The CDR3 sequence is CASRQSSGSYNEQFF. The DNA for the CDR3 is TGTGCCAGCAGGCAGAGTAGCGGGAGCTACAATGAGCAGTTCTTC.

This clonotype has more than one count but fewer than ten. The chain employs TRBV7-9 and TRBJ1-4; 8 bases are shared with TRBD1. The junction had 7 bases not matched to a gene; V was cut back by 4 bases and J by 3 bases. Germline V gene lookup returns CDR1 SEHNR and CDR2 FQNEAQ (reference sequence). The CDR3 contains 16 residues. In DNA, the CDR3 is TGTGCCAGCAGCTATCTGGGCAGGGGGCCTAATGAAAAACTGTTTTTT. Protein sequence: CASSYLGRGPNEKLFF.

The J gene is TRBJ2-2, the V gene TRBV12-5; tentative D call: TRBD2 (7 bases). The CDR3 covers 14 residues. Germline CDR1 and CDR2: LGHNT and FRNRAP. The V end lost 7 bases, the J end lost 4 bases, and 13 bases lay between the germline ends. The CDR3, as DNA: TGTGCTAGTGCCTGGGGGGGCCCCACCGGGGAGCTGTTTTTT. Protein: CASAWGGPTGELFF.

This clonotype has ten or more counts. The V call is TRBV7-8, the J call TRBJ2-1; TRBD2 matches at 7 bases. Germline assignment: CDR1 SGHVS and CDR2 FQNEAQ. The CDR3 consists of 16 residues. Trimming cost V 6 bases and J 0 bases; bases outside gene matches: 8. The CDR3 coding sequence is TGTGCCAGCAGACCATCCCGGGGGGACTCCTACAATGAGCAGTTCTTC. As protein: CASRPSRGDSYNEQFF. Looking up the rest from reference TRBV7-8 and TRBJ2-1 gives the full variable domain: GAGVSQSPRYKVAKRGQDVALRCDPISGHVSLFWYQQALGQGPEFLTYFQNEAQLDKSGLPSDRFFAERPEGSVSTLKIQRTQQEDSAVYLCASRPSRGDSYNEQFFGPGTRLTVL.

This clonotype was picked up many times. The chain carries TRBV7-8 and TRBJ2-7, with a possible D match to TRBD1 (5 bases). Trimming stripped 5 bases from V and 3 bases from J, with 11 bases between. This CDR3 is 13 amino acids long. Germline CDR1 is SGHVS and CDR2 is FQNEAQ. In DNA, the CDR3 is TGTGCCAGCAGCACGGACAAGAACTACGAGCAGTACGTC. Protein sequence: CASSTDKNYEQYV.

This clonotype was seen a few times. The V call is TRBV5-6, the J call TRBJ2-5; tentatively, D is TRBD2 (5 bases). Germline V lookup: CDR1 SGHDT, CDR2 YYEEEE. CDR3 length: 15 residues. Trimming stripped 4 bases from V and 5 bases from J, with 18 bases between. The CDR3 region is CASSQDWVGGETQYF. The CDR3 region has the DNA TGTGCCAGCAGCCAGGATTGGGTTGGAGGCGAGACCCAGTACTTC.

This clonotype was counted between two and nine times. The chain employs TRBV7-9 and TRBJ2-2; 9 bases are shared with TRBD1. Germline V gene data show CDR1 as SEHNR and CDR2 as FQNEAQ (reference sequence). Unmatched junction bases numbered 7, after V lost 5 bases and J lost 3 bases. This CDR3 has 16 residues. The CDR3 region has the DNA TGTGCCAGCAGCGTCAACAGGGGGCTGGACACCGGGGAGCTGTTTTTT. Translated: CASSVNRGLDTGELFF.

This clonotype was counted ten times or more. The genes are TRBV6-5 and TRBJ1-1; no firm D call. The CDR3 totals 15 residues. Germline V gene sequence: CDR1 MNHEY, CDR2 SVGAGI. The V end was cut by 5 bases, the J end by 1 base, with 14 bases between. CDR3 bases: TGTGCCAGCAGTCACCATAGCGGCCCGAACACTGAAGCTTTCTTT. Translated: CASSHHSGPNTEAFF.

With respect to this clonotype: A read error may explain this, as a much larger clone is one base away. The chain combines TRBV27 with TRBJ1-6; D remains unclear. CDR1 MNHEY and CDR2 SMNVEV come from the germline V gene (reference sequence). This CDR3 has 17 amino acids. The CDR3 nucleotides read TGTGCCGGCAGTTTAGAGTTGGTCAGCTCCTATAATTCACCCCTCCACTTT. Residues: CAGSLELVSSYNSPLHF.

The chain joins TRBV7-9 to TRBJ2-7; 7 nucleotides match TRBD1. V shed 4 bases and J 2 bases; nucleotides not matched to a gene: 11. The CDR3 sequence is 16 residues long. The germline V gene has CDR1 SEHNR and CDR2 FQNEAQ (reference sequence). CDR3 protein: CASSYGLGTDAYEQYV. The CDR3 DNA sequence: TGTGCCAGCAGCTACGGGTTGGGGACAGATGCCTACGAGCAGTACGTC.

The chain joins TRBV12-3 or TRBV12-4 to TRBJ2-2; D gene ambiguous. V was trimmed by 7 bases and J by 4 bases, leaving 16 bases between them. The length of the CDR3 is 15 residues. The CDR3 spells CASTIWGSGTGELFF. The DNA for the CDR3 is TGTGCCAGCACCATATGGGGTTCGGGCACCGGGGAGCTGTTTTTT.

The V call is TRBV7-2, the J call TRBJ1-6; D possibly corresponds to TRBD1 (5 bases). Germline V gene lookup returns CDR1 SGHTA and CDR2 FQGNSA. The CDR3 has 15 amino acids. V was clipped by 5 bases and J by 7 bases, with 15 bases between them. CDR3 sequence reads: CASSPRQIWNSPLHF. In DNA form, the CDR3 reads TGTGCCAGCAGCCCTCGACAGATTTGGAATTCACCCCTCCACTTT.

This clonotype was seen repeatedly, ten times or more. The CDR3 loop is CASSKSAPEQFF. In DNA, the CDR3 is TGTGCCAGCAGTAAATCAGCACCGGAGCAGTTCTTC. This sequence joins TRBV6-1 and TRBJ2-1; D is unclear. V was cut by 5 bases and J by 10 bases, with 12 bases left in between. The germline V gene has CDR1 MNHNS and CDR2 SASEGT. This CDR3 contains 12 residues.

This clonotype showed up many times. The junction departs from the called germline gene at one end, perhaps through a read error. The chain recombines TRBV12-3 or TRBV12-4 with TRBJ2-1; unclear D gene. The CDR3 covers 13 residues. CDR3 DNA: TGTGCCAGCAGCTTAGGGATATACAATGAGCAGTTCTTC. It specifies CASSLGIYNEQFF.

The rearrangement joins TRBV28 to TRBJ2-3; the match to TRBD2 covers 10 bases. Losses at the gene ends were 1 base for V and 3 bases for J; bases not matched to a gene: 4. The CDR3 is made up of 16 amino acids. Germline V gene data show CDR1 as MDHEN and CDR2 as SYDVKM. The CDR3, as DNA: TGTGCCAGCAGTTTATACCCAGCGGGGGGGACAGATACGCAGTATTTT. Translation: CASSLYPAGGTDTQYF. Combining the CDR3 with reference TRBV28 and TRBJ2-3 gives the whole variable domain DVKVTQSSRYLVKRTGEKVFLECVQDMDHENMFWYRQDPGLGLRLIYFSYDVKMKEKGDIPEGYSVSREKKERFSLILESASTNQTSMYLCASSLYPAGGTDTQYFGPGTRLTVL.

This clonotype was observed at least ten times. The V call is TRBV7-9, the J call TRBJ1-1, with 8 nucleotides matching TRBD1. Germline trimming cut 4 bases from V and 13 bases from J; bases unmatched to any gene: 5. CDR1 SEHNR and CDR2 FQNEAQ come from the germline V gene (reference sequence). The CDR3 sequence is 11 residues long. The CDR3 region has the DNA TGTGCCAGCAGCTCGGGGACAGGAGATTTCTTT. This translates into CASSSGTGDFF. The full variable domain, completed using reference TRBV7-9 and TRBJ1-1, is DTGVSQNPRHKITKRGQNVTFRCDPISEHNRLYWYRQTLGQGPEFLTYFQNEAQLEKSRLLSDRFSAERPKGSFSTLEIQRTEQGDSAMYLCASSSGTGDFFGQGTRLTVV.

This clonotype was seen at least ten times. V gene TRBV7-8 combines with J gene TRBJ2-3; TRBD2 might be the D (6 bases). Trimming cost V 2 bases and J 6 bases, with 12 bases left between them. CDR1 SGHVS and CDR2 FQNEAQ come from the germline V gene. This CDR3 has 14 residues. The CDR3 DNA follows: TGTGCCAGCAGCTTACCCTTAGCGGAGGATACGCAGTATTTT. This sequence encodes CASSLPLAEDTQYF.

J is TRBJ2-7 and V is TRBV4-3; D is possibly TRBD1 (5 bases). The V and J ends lost 1 base and 7 bases respectively, with 11 bases between them. Per germline, CDR1 LGHNA and CDR2 YSLEER. The CDR3 consists of 13 residues. CDR3 sequence (DNA): TGCGCCAGCAGCCAAGTACTGGGGCGGGAGCAGTACGTC. It encodes CASSQVLGREQYV.